This T cell receptor beta chain derives from a study of T cells in Graves' hyperthyroidism and ophthalmopathy. Study observations and caveats: The model identified upcoming ophthalmopathy a median about 6.5 months ahead of onset.

TCR beta CDR3 regions were amplified from RNA. An initial round of RT-PCR targeting the TCR CDR3 relied on the HTBI primer set. MiXCR was run by TCRdb on the multiplex PCR reads, yielding one entry per CDR3 protein. This table has approximately 700,000 distinct CDR3 sequences, approximately 16% appearing once. Researchers defined stable Graves' hyperthyroidism as no ophthalmopathy progression within 18 months. Investigators excluded patients with uncontrolled infection, other autoimmune disease, pregnancy or lactation. The PBMCs were taken from more than 8 ml of fresh peripheral blood. This clonotype showed up many times. No antigen is known for it. Germline V gene lookup returns CDR1 SNHLY and CDR2 FYNNEI. V dropped 10 bases and J dropped 5 bases, with 14 bases sitting between them. This CDR3 has 12 amino acids.

The TCR comes from a man between 18 and 29 years old with Graves' hyperthyroidism. Sequencing was done on a sample of blood. V gene TRBV2 combines with J gene TRBJ2-5; D may correspond to TRBD1 or TRBD2 (5 bases each). In nucleotides, the CDR3 is TGTGCCAACGGGGCTAGACCCGAGACCCAGTACTTC. Its protein product is CANGARPETQYF.